This T cell receptor (beta chain) was sequenced in a study of T cells in Graves' hyperthyroidism and ophthalmopathy. Study in general: Before treatment of any kind, peripheral blood was taken at initial diagnosis.

This clonotype has a count of ten or more. Researchers amplified the TCR beta CDR3 regions from RNA transcripts. Researchers ran a first-round RT-PCR on the TCR CDR3 using the HTBI primer set. TCRdb re-analysed the multiplex PCR reads in MiXCR, keeping a single row per CDR3 protein. Seen here are about 400,000 distinct CDR3 sequences, about 14% observed once, and the top ten hold roughly 13%. The sequence was obtained from a young man with Graves' ophthalmopathy. The sequenced sample was blood.

The CDR3 DNA is TGTGCCAGCAGCCTCACACGTCAGAACGTCGAGCAGTACTTC. Its translation is CASSLTRQNVEQYF. The chain joins TRBV3-1 to TRBJ2-7; D is undetermined. V was pared by 4 bases and J by 6 bases, with 16 bases between. Germline lookup yields CDR1 LGHDT and CDR2 YNNKEL (reference sequence). The CDR3 loop spans 14 amino acids.